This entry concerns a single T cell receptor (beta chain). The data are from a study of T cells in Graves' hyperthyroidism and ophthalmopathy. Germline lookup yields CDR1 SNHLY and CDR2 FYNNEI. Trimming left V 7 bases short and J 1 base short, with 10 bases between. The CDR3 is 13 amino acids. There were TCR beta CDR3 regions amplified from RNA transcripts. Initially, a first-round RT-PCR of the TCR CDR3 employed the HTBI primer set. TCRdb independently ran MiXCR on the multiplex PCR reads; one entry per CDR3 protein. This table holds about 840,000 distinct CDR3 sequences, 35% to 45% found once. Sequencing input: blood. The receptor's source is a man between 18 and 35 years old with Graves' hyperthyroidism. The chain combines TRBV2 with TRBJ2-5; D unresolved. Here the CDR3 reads CASIELPQETQYF. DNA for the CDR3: TGTGCCAGCATCGAGCTGCCCCAAGAGACCCAGTACTTC.